These 27 T cell receptor beta chains were all obtained from the same sample, sequenced in a study of cytomegalovirus exposure and HLA in healthy donors. In the PCR, 60 Vbeta and 13 Jbeta primers were used. Clones were read by immunoSEQ multiplex PCR, and TCRdb kept only the in-frame ones, dropping some. The sample lists hundreds of thousands of clones, more than 55% occurring once. The sequenced sample consisted of PBMCs. The receptors come from a female donor in good health and CMV-seronegative.

The rearrangement uses TRBV5-1 and TRBJ1-2, with D possibly being TRBD1 (5 bases). V gave up 1 base and J gave up 7 bases, with 8 bases separating them. Germline V gene lookup returns CDR1 SGHRS and CDR2 YFSETQ. CDR3 length equals 12 residues. CDR3 DNA sequence: TGCGCCAGCAGCTTGTCGGGGGGTGGCTACACCTTC. It specifies CASSLSGGGYTF.

A word on this clone: This CDR3 is also generated by other DNA sequences in the sample. V is TRBV5-1 and J is TRBJ2-1; D is unresolved. V was trimmed by 0 bases and J by 3 bases, leaving 7 bases between them. This CDR3 is 14 amino acids long. Germline CDR1 and CDR2: SGHRS and YFSETQ. This chain's CDR3 is CASSLVSGYNEQFF. In DNA, the CDR3 is TGCGCCAGCAGCTTGGTCTCAGGCTACAATGAGCAGTTCTTC.

The genes are TRBV7-2 and TRBJ1-1, with D tentatively TRBD1 (6 bases). CDR1 and CDR2 (germline): SGHTA, FQGNSA. V was clipped by 4 bases and J by 8 bases, with 14 bases between them. The length of the CDR3 is 13 residues. The CDR3 nucleotides are TGTGCCAGCAGCTCCCCAGGGGTTAGGGAAGCTTTCTTT. Residues: CASSSPGVREAFF.

The DNA of the CDR3 is TGTGCCAGCAGTGAGAGCGGGAGGCCCTCCTACGAGCAGTACTTC. Its translation: CASSESGRPSYEQYF. The gene calls are TRBV28 and TRBJ2-7; 9 positions match TRBD2. After removal of 5 bases from V and 0 bases from J, the junction contained 5 bases not matched to a gene. The CDR3 consists of 15 residues. The germline V gene encodes CDR1 MDHEN and CDR2 SYDVKM.

This chain links TRBV28 with TRBJ1-1, with 9 bases fitting TRBD1. CDR1 and CDR2 from the germline V gene are MDHEN and SYDVKM. The ends lost 5 bases at V and 7 bases at J; junction bases unmatched: 14. This CDR3 is 16 amino acids long. The DNA for the CDR3 is TGTGCCAGCAGTAGTCATCCGGGACAGGGTGTGGATGAAGCTTTCTTT. Encoded protein: CASSSHPGQGVDEAFF.

On this clone: Relative to the germline gene, one junction end is altered; a read error may explain this. The chain carries TRBV7-9 and TRBJ1-2; a weak D match, TRBD1 (6 bases). Germline CDR1 SEHNR, CDR2 FQNEAQ (reference sequence). This CDR3 spans 14 amino acids. The DNA of the CDR3 is TGTTCCAGCAGCTCCGCGGAGGGGGGGTATGGCTACACCTTC. Translation gives CSSSSAEGGYGYTF.

The chain employs TRBV9 and TRBJ2-5; TRBD2 matches at 13 bases. Germline V gene sequence: CDR1 SGDLS, CDR2 YYNGEE. The CDR3 is made up of 16 amino acids. V gave up 3 bases and J gave up 5 bases; unmatched junction bases: 7. The CDR3 DNA is TGTGCCAGCAGCGCCTATGGACTAGCGGGAGAGGAGACCCAGTACTTC. The encoded protein is CASSAYGLAGEETQYF.

This chain uses TRBV30 with TRBJ1-5, with D unresolved. This CDR3 has 13 amino acids. Germline lookup yields CDR1 GTSNPN and CDR2 SVGIG (reference sequence). V lost 5 bases and J lost 4, with 12 bases in between. The CDR3 sequence is CAWASDSNQPQHF. DNA for the CDR3: TGTGCCTGGGCGTCTGATAGTAATCAGCCCCAGCATTTT.

This clone has only one observation. The chain links TRBV7-3 to TRBJ2-1, with 8 bases fitting TRBD2. This CDR3 region has 15 residues. V was pared by 6 bases and J by 8 bases, with 12 bases of the junction left unmatched. Germline CDR1 and CDR2: SGHTA and FQGTGA. CDR3 loop: CASSTRGTSGDEQFF. The CDR3 region has the DNA TGTGCCAGCAGTACGCGCGGGACTAGTGGAGATGAGCAGTTCTTC.

This clone was seen a few times. This rearrangement joins TRBV5-6 to TRBJ1-6; 8 bases line up with TRBD1. CDR1 SGHDT and CDR2 YYEEEE come from the germline V gene. The CDR3 has 17 amino acids. After removal of 0 bases from V and 9 bases from J, the junction contained 11 bases not matched to a gene. The CDR3 sequence is CASSLGVGQGGRSPLHF. For the CDR3, the DNA is TGTGCCAGCAGCTTGGGAGTCGGACAGGGCGGTCGTTCACCCCTCCACTTT.

This chain links TRBV2 with TRBJ1-3, with D possibly being TRBD1 (5 bases). This CDR3 comprises 12 residues. V lost 7 bases and J 1 base, leaving 5 bases between the germline ends. CDR1 is SNHLY, CDR2 FYNNEI, per germline. The CDR3, as DNA: TGTGCCAGCAAGGGGTCTGGAAACACCATATATTTT. The encoded protein is CASKGSGNTIYF.

The chain uses TRBV27 and TRBJ1-1; 7 bases map to TRBD1. With V trimmed by 2 bases and J by 4 bases, 7 bases remained unmatched. The germline V gene encodes CDR1 MNHEY and CDR2 SMNVEV (reference sequence). This CDR3 comprises 15 residues. CDR3 DNA: TGTGCCAGCAGTTTAAAGAGGACAGGCAGCACTGAAGCTTTCTTT. Translation: CASSLKRTGSTEAFF.

The V gene is TRBV10-3, the J gene TRBJ1-2; 7 nucleotides match TRBD1. The ends lost 3 bases at V and 3 bases at J; junction bases unmatched: 13. Germline V gene data show CDR1 as ENHRY and CDR2 as SYGVKD. There are 17 residues in the CDR3. The CDR3 spells CAISEYADTGAYYGYTF. In DNA form, the CDR3 reads TGTGCCATCAGTGAATACGCCGATACAGGGGCATACTATGGCTACACCTTC.

This clone was picked up one time. The gene calls are TRBV25-1 and TRBJ2-5, with TRBD1 matching over 11 bases. With the DNA end fitting TRBJ2-7 better, the J assignment may be wrong. The V gene's germline CDR1 is MGHDK and CDR2 SYGVNS. The CDR3 has 16 amino acids. This CDR3 reads CASSGRKDRGLYEQYF. CDR3 bases: TGTGCCAGCAGTGGAAGAAAGGACAGGGGGCTGTACGAGCAGTACTTC.

For this clone: One end of the junction is discordant with germline, which a read error may explain. The chain carries TRBV7-9 and TRBJ2-7, with no clear D. The CDR3 extends over 12 amino acids. CDR1 SEHNR and CDR2 FQNEAQ come from the germline V gene (reference sequence). CDR3 nucleotides: TGTTCCAGCAGCTTCAGCTCCTACGAGCAGTACTTC. It yields the protein CSSSFSSYEQYF.

V is TRBV5-5 and J is TRBJ2-1; possible D gene TRBD2, 6 bases. The ends were cut back, 1 base at V and 3 bases at J, with 14 bases in the middle. The CDR3 sequence is 16 residues long. Germline V CDR1 and CDR2: SGHKS, YYEKEE (reference sequence). This CDR3 is CASSLTPTSLYNEQFF. The DNA for the CDR3 is TGTGCCAGCAGCTTGACTCCAACTAGCCTCTACAATGAGCAGTTCTTC.

The CDR3 DNA is TGTGCCAGCAGTTACTCGAGCGGCGCAGGGGGCGAGCAGTACTTC. Residues: CASSYSSGAGGEQYF. This chain links TRBV6-5 with TRBJ2-7, with 7 bases identical to TRBD1. The germline V gene encodes CDR1 MNHEY and CDR2 SVGAGI. CDR3 length equals 15 residues. Unmatched junction bases numbered 8, after V lost 0 bases and J lost 6 bases.

Comment on this clone: This sample includes further DNA sequences coding for the same CDR3. V is TRBV5-1 and J is TRBJ2-7; perhaps TRBD2 as D (5 bases). Germline lookup yields CDR1 SGHRS and CDR2 YFSETQ. The CDR3 totals 14 residues. With 0 bases removed from V and 0 bases from J, the gap between germline ends came to 7 bases. CDR3 in amino acids: CASSLGGGSYEQYF. CDR3 sequence (DNA): TGCGCCAGCAGCTTGGGAGGAGGCTCCTACGAGCAGTACTTC.

The gene calls are TRBV4-1 and TRBJ2-7; 7 bases agree with TRBD1. After removal of 3 bases from V and 3 bases from J, the junction contained 11 bases not matched to a gene. The CDR3 consists of 16 residues. In germline, CDR1 is MGHRA, CDR2 YSYEKL. The CDR3 sequence is CASSHVTGASRYEQYF. Here the CDR3 DNA reads TGCGCCAGCAGCCACGTTACAGGGGCCTCCCGCTACGAGCAGTACTTC.

This chain connects TRBV30 to TRBJ2-1; 9 positions match TRBD2. Germline lookup yields CDR1 GTSNPN and CDR2 SVGIG (reference sequence). This CDR3 has 14 residues. V trimming: 1 base; J trimming: 8 bases; junction bases outside the gene matches: 6. CDR3 bases: TGTGCCTGGAGTGCTATAGCGGGAGCATATGAGCAGTTCTTC. It translates to CAWSAIAGAYEQFF. Full variable domain (missing parts from reference TRBV30 and TRBJ2-1): SQTIHQWPATLVQPVGSPLSLECTVEGTSNPNLYWYRQAAGRGLQLLFYSVGIGQISSEVPQNLSASRPQDRQFILSSKKLLLSDSGFYLCAWSAIAGAYEQFFGPGTRLTVL.

This clone has just a few counts. The chain carries TRBV2 and TRBJ1-5; D call uncertain. V lost 3 bases, J lost 0 bases, and 6 bases lay in between. This CDR3 has 14 amino acids. Germline CDR1 is SNHLY and CDR2 is FYNNEI. The CDR3 DNA follows: TGTGCCAGCAGTGATTTAAATAGCAATCAGCCCCAGCATTTT. Encoded protein: CASSDLNSNQPQHF.

The chain combines TRBV7-7 with TRBJ2-5; 8 nucleotides align to TRBD1. CDR3 length: 15 residues. CDR1 is SSHAT and CDR2 is FNYEAQ in the germline V gene (reference sequence). The trim removed 5 bases at V and 2 bases at J, leaving 7 bases unmatched. The CDR3 coding sequence is TGTGCCAGCAGCGCCCGGGACAGGCCTCAAGAGACCCAGTACTTC. Residues: CASSARDRPQETQYF.

This rearrangement joins TRBV13 to TRBJ1-2, with TRBD1 as a possible D gene (6 bases). CDR3 length: 15 residues. Trimming pared 0 bases from V and 3 bases from J, leaving 11 bases between. Germline CDR1 is PRHDT and CDR2 is FYEKMQ (reference sequence). This CDR3 is CASSLGNREHYGYTF. Written as DNA, the CDR3 is TGTGCCAGCAGCTTAGGAAACAGGGAACACTATGGCTACACCTTC.

This clone was detected a few times. The chain couples TRBV9 to TRBJ2-7; TRBD2 agrees at 7 bases. The junction had 7 bases not matched to a gene; V was cut back by 4 bases and J by 3 bases. Germline lookup yields CDR1 SGDLS and CDR2 YYNGEE. The CDR3 covers 14 residues. CDR3 nucleotides: TGTGCCAGCAGCCCCCGACTAGCAGGCTACGAGCAGTACTTC. It translates to CASSPRLAGYEQYF.

The sample holds a few counts of this clone. This chain links TRBV5-1 with TRBJ2-7; 7 bases align to TRBD1. V lost 9 bases to trimming and J lost 5 bases; unmatched junction nucleotides: 5. Germline V gene sequence: CDR1 SGHRS, CDR2 YFSETQ. The CDR3 sequence is 11 residues long. CDR3 coding DNA: TGCGCCAATACAACAGGGGACGAGCAGTACTTC. Translating gives CANTTGDEQYF. The full variable domain, completed using reference TRBV5-1 and TRBJ2-7, is KAGVTQTPRYLIKTRGQQVTLSCSPISGHRSVSWYQQTPGQGLQFLFEYFSETQRNKGNFPGRFSGRQFSNSRSEMNVSTLELGDSALYLCANTTGDEQYFGPGTRLTVT.

This chain connects TRBV6-4 to TRBJ2-1; 15 nucleotides match TRBD2. After removal of 2 bases from V and 14 bases from J, the junction contained 4 bases not matched to a gene. The CDR3 loop spans 14 amino acids. Per germline, CDR1 MRHNA and CDR2 SNTAGT. The CDR3 region has the DNA TGTGCCAGCAGTGACGGACTAGCGGGAGGGCGAAAGTTCTTC. Amino acid sequence: CASSDGLAGGRKFF.

This clone was seen a few times. The chain carries TRBV30 and TRBJ2-1, with 8 bases lining up with TRBD2. The CDR3 consists of 15 residues. V trimming: 3 bases; J trimming: 5 bases; junction bases outside the gene matches: 9. Germline V gives CDR1 GTSNPN, CDR2 SVGIG (reference sequence). CDR3 protein: CAWSYSGMRNNEQFF. The CDR3 coding sequence is TGTGCCTGGAGCTATAGCGGGATGAGAAACAATGAGCAGTTCTTC. The full variable domain, with the rest looked up from reference TRBV30 and TRBJ2-1, is SQTIHQWPATLVQPVGSPLSLECTVEGTSNPNLYWYRQAAGRGLQLLFYSVGIGQISSEVPQNLSASRPQDRQFILSSKKLLLSDSGFYLCAWSYSGMRNNEQFFGPGTRLTVL.